These 21 T cell receptor beta chains came from one sample sequenced in a study of blood T cell repertoires in COVID-19. Using immunoSEQ multiplex PCR, the repertoire was profiled, and TCRdb retains in-frame clones only, with some absent. The sample lists 200,000 to 300,000 clones; 82% were seen once. Sequencing was carried out using peripheral blood. These receptors all stem from a woman under 30 with acute or convalescent COVID-19.

The chain is built from TRBV28 and TRBJ1-1; D is unclear. The CDR3 length is 14 residues. With 4 bases removed from V and 4 bases from J, the gap between germline ends came to 13 bases. CDR1 MDHEN and CDR2 SYDVKM come from the germline V gene. The CDR3 DNA is TGTGCCAGCAGTTCCCGAGGGAGGGTCACTGAAGCTTTCTTT. Protein product: CASSSRGRVTEAFF.

The V gene is TRBV13, the J gene TRBJ1-1, with D possibly matching TRBD1 (6 bases). CDR3 length: 16 residues. Germline CDR1 PRHDT, CDR2 FYEKMQ (reference sequence). V lost 5 bases, J lost 0 bases, and 16 bases lay in between. Written as DNA, the CDR3 is TGTGCCAGCAGCCCCAGACAGGACCTCATGAACACTGAAGCTTTCTTT. This encodes CASSPRQDLMNTEAFF.

The chain recombines TRBV7-3 with TRBJ1-4, with D perhaps matching TRBD1 (5 bases). With 5 bases removed from V and 6 bases from J, the gap between germline ends came to 22 bases. Germline values: CDR1 SGHTA, CDR2 FQGTGA. CDR3 length: 17 amino acids. The CDR3 here is CASSPNHSREVDEKLFF. The CDR3 DNA reads as TGTGCCAGCAGCCCGAACCACAGCAGGGAAGTGGATGAAAAACTGTTTTTT.

The chain is built from TRBV19 and TRBJ1-6; D is perhaps TRBD1 (6 bases). Looked up from germline, CDR1 is LNHDA and CDR2 is SQIVND (reference sequence). Trimming stripped 5 bases from V and 7 bases from J, with 18 bases between. CDR3 size: 16 residues. The CDR3 bases are TGTGCCAGTAGTGCGACAGGATACGGCCAAAATTCACCCCTCCACTTT. Protein product: CASSATGYGQNSPLHF.

This chain uses TRBV11-1 with TRBJ2-7; 10 bases map to TRBD2. V was pared by 1 base and J by 3 bases, with 3 bases of the junction left unmatched. Germline V gene lookup returns CDR1 SGHAT and CDR2 FQDESV (reference sequence). The length of the CDR3 is 15 residues. The CDR3 coding sequence is TGTGCCAGCAGCTTAGGGACTAGCGGACTCTACGAGCAGTACTTC. This codes for CASSLGTSGLYEQYF.

The count of this clone is one. Here the CDR3 DNA reads TGTGCCATCAGTCCCCCAGCGGGGTCCTACGAGCAGTACTTC. As protein: CAISPPAGSYEQYF. V and J are TRBV10-3 and TRBJ2-7; 7 bases fit TRBD2. J gave up 1 base and V 5 bases, and 5 bases lay outside the gene matches. Germline-derived CDR1 and CDR2 are ENHRY and SYGVKD. CDR3 length: 14 residues.

This clone was counted between two and nine times. V gene TRBV25-1 combines with J gene TRBJ1-2; 7 bases map to TRBD1. Germline V gene lookup returns CDR1 MGHDK and CDR2 SYGVNS. This CDR3 has 13 residues. The ends lost 7 bases at V and 1 base at J; junction bases unmatched: 3. CDR3 region: CASTGGDNYGYTF. CDR3 DNA sequence: TGTGCCAGCACAGGGGGAGATAACTATGGCTACACCTTC.

V usage is TRBV6-5 and J usage is TRBJ2-2; 7 bases fit TRBD1. In germline, CDR1 is MNHEY, CDR2 SVGAGI. CDR3 size: 15 residues. After removal of 7 bases from V and 0 bases from J, the junction contained 5 bases not matched to a gene. CDR3 nucleotide sequence: TGTGCCAGCACCCAGGGACAGCCGAACACCGGGGAGCTGTTTTTT. Translation: CASTQGQPNTGELFF.

As for this clone: Other DNA sequences of this sample code for an identical CDR3. The DNA of the CDR3 is TGCAGCGTAGGACAGGATTATGGCTACACCTTC. Residues: CSVGQDYGYTF. The chain couples TRBV29-1 to TRBJ1-2, with 7 bases aligning to TRBD1. Trimming removed 6 bases from V and 5 bases from J; junction bases left unmatched: 3. The CDR3 consists of 11 residues. CDR1 and CDR2 (germline): SQVTM, ANQGSEA.

This chain links TRBV7-9 with TRBJ2-2; 10 bases are shared with TRBD1. The CDR3 has 18 residues. Germline V gene lookup returns CDR1 SEHNR and CDR2 FQNEAQ (reference sequence). Unmatched junction bases numbered 18, after V lost 10 bases and J lost 4 bases. CDR3 nucleotides: TGTGCCACTTCCGGGACAGGGGCCGGCCAGGGGGGCACCGGGGAGCTGTTTTTT. Translation gives CATSGTGAGQGGTGELFF.

The genes are TRBV9 and TRBJ2-7; tentative D call: TRBD2 (5 bases). Per germline, CDR1 SGDLS and CDR2 YYNGEE. The CDR3 contains 14 residues. V lost 0 bases and J lost 3, with 10 bases in between. CDR3 sequence: CASSVGGLVYEQYF. Written as DNA, the CDR3 is TGTGCCAGCAGCGTAGGAGGGCTAGTCTACGAGCAGTACTTC.

The chain links TRBV27 to TRBJ2-1, with a weak D call TRBD2 (7 bases). The CDR3 is made up of 18 amino acids. Germline V gives CDR1 MNHEY, CDR2 SMNVEV (reference sequence). Between the trimmed V and J ends, which lost 5 bases and 7 bases, there was a span of 27 bases. The CDR3 protein is CASSPHPGAREGWNEQFF. The CDR3 nucleotides are TGTGCCAGCAGTCCACACCCAGGGGCGAGGGAGGGTTGGAATGAGCAGTTCTTC.

The chain recombines TRBV2 with TRBJ2-7; D is unclear. CDR1 and CDR2 from the germline V gene are SNHLY and FYNNEI. The V end lost 6 bases, the J end lost 3 bases, and 9 bases lay between the germline ends. The CDR3 loop spans 12 amino acids. CDR3 bases: TGTGCCAGCAGCAAACAGTTCTACGAGCAGTACTTC. It yields the protein CASSKQFYEQYF.

The V call is TRBV29-1, the J call TRBJ2-5, with D uncertain. With 5 bases removed from V and 1 base from J, the gap between germline ends came to 5 bases. There are 11 residues in the CDR3. Germline CDR1 is SQVTM and CDR2 is ANQGSEA. Here the CDR3 reads CSVWAQETQYF. Written as DNA, the CDR3 is TGCAGCGTTTGGGCCCAAGAGACCCAGTACTTC.

V gene TRBV19 combines with J gene TRBJ2-2, with a tentative D call TRBD2 (5 bases). Looked up from germline, CDR1 is LNHDA and CDR2 is SQIVND (reference sequence). This CDR3 comprises 15 residues. Trimming removed 7 bases at V and 6 bases at J, with 18 bases between. The CDR3, as DNA: TGTGCCAGTACCGGGGATCAAGGCCGGGCCGGGGAGCTGTTTTTT. Amino acid sequence: CASTGDQGRAGELFF.

The gene calls are TRBV19 and TRBJ2-1, with 10 bases identical to TRBD2. The CDR3 runs to 15 residues. V gave up 7 bases and J gave up 6 bases; unmatched junction bases: 9. Germline V gives CDR1 LNHDA, CDR2 SQIVND (reference sequence). CDR3: CASTKLAGSRNEQFF. DNA for the CDR3: TGTGCCAGTACCAAACTAGCGGGATCCCGCAATGAGCAGTTCTTC.

The chain uses TRBV7-8 and TRBJ2-2; TRBD2 aligns across 8 bases. The CDR3 sequence is 13 residues long. CDR1 is SGHVS, CDR2 FQNEAQ, per germline. Losses at the gene ends were 5 bases for V and 5 bases for J; bases not matched to a gene: 1. The CDR3 region is CASSPSGTGELFF. CDR3 nucleotide sequence: TGTGCCAGCAGCCCTAGCGGGACCGGGGAGCTGTTTTTT.

The rearrangement uses TRBV19 and TRBJ1-4, with TRBD1 as a possible D gene (5 bases). Germline values: CDR1 LNHDA, CDR2 SQIVND (reference sequence). This CDR3 region has 17 residues. V lost 4 bases and J 2 bases, leaving 17 bases between the germline ends. CDR3 in amino acids: CASSNSHIGGTNEKLFF. Here the CDR3 DNA reads TGTGCCAGTAGTAACTCGCACATTGGGGGGACTAATGAAAAACTGTTTTTT.

This clone occurred a few times. This rearrangement joins TRBV19 to TRBJ2-7; D gene unclear. The CDR3 runs 13 residues. V was cut by 6 bases and J by 4 bases, with 13 bases left in between. Germline values: CDR1 LNHDA, CDR2 SQIVND (reference sequence). CDR3 protein: CASSPFLQYEQYF. The CDR3 coding sequence is TGTGCCAGTAGCCCTTTCCTTCAGTACGAGCAGTACTTC.

The chain uses TRBV4-3 and TRBJ1-1; D not certain. Deletions cut 1 base from V and 4 bases from J, with 16 bases between. Germline lookup yields CDR1 LGHNA and CDR2 YSLEER. The CDR3 totals 16 residues. CDR3 coding DNA: TGCGCCAGCAGCCAAGGGACCGGAGGGATTGGCACTGAAGCTTTCTTT. Protein product: CASSQGTGGIGTEAFF.

This chain links TRBV27 with TRBJ2-1; TRBD2 might be the D (6 bases). V lost 1 base and J 1 base, leaving 11 bases between the germline ends. In germline, CDR1 is MNHEY, CDR2 SMNVEV (reference sequence). The CDR3 is 16 residues long. In DNA, the CDR3 is TGTGCCAGCAGTTTATGGGACGGGAGTTCCTACAATGAGCAGTTCTTC. This codes for CASSLWDGSSYNEQFF.